A single sample is the source of the 18 T cell receptor beta chains below, sequenced in a study of shared clonotypes between healthy human individuals. Generated by immunoSEQ multiplex PCR, the TCRdb table keeps only in-frame clones and is missing some. This table holds some 1.5 million clones, roughly 96% found once. Sequenced input: naive CD4+ T cells sorted from blood. Indicated subset: CD45RA+ positively selected. The receptors were sampled from a man aged 30-40 years in good health.

The chain combines TRBV4-2 with TRBJ1-2; D is possibly TRBD1 (5 bases). CDR3 length: 16 amino acids. Germline CDR1 and CDR2: LGHNA and YNFKEQ. V was cut by 1 base and J by 0 bases, with 12 bases left in between. The CDR3 region is CASSQVTQGTNYGYTF. CDR3 DNA: TGTGCCAGCAGCCAAGTTACTCAGGGAACTAACTATGGCTACACCTTC.

Only one count was recorded for this clone. V and J are TRBV6-4 and TRBJ2-1, with TRBD2 matching over 8 bases. The V gene's germline CDR1 is MRHNA and CDR2 SNTAGT. The ends lost 5 bases at V and 2 bases at J; junction bases unmatched: 5. The CDR3 is 15 amino acids. CDR3 in amino acids: CASSRTSRPYNEQFF. The CDR3 DNA follows: TGTGCCAGCAGTCGGACTAGCAGGCCCTACAATGAGCAGTTCTTC.

The V and J genes are TRBV27 and TRBJ2-7; perhaps TRBD1 as D (6 bases). Germline V gene sequence: CDR1 MNHEY, CDR2 SMNVEV (reference sequence). The CDR3 sequence is 15 residues long. V lost 7 bases and J 2 bases, leaving 18 bases between the germline ends. The CDR3 spells CASTARGGPPYEQYF. The DNA of the CDR3 is TGTGCCAGCACCGCCCGAGGGGGTCCGCCCTACGAGCAGTACTTC.

The chain employs TRBV19 and TRBJ1-1; tentatively, D is TRBD1 (6 bases). Germline V gives CDR1 LNHDA, CDR2 SQIVND (reference sequence). The germline V and J ends were trimmed by 7 bases and 5 bases, with 17 bases remaining between them. This CDR3 spans 14 amino acids. This CDR3 is CASTYNRAGTEAFF. For the CDR3, the DNA is TGTGCCAGTACGTACAACAGGGCTGGAACTGAAGCTTTCTTT.

For the CDR3, the DNA is TGTGCCAGCCAAATTAGCGGGAGGCCAGATACGCAGTATTTT. Translated: CASQISGRPDTQYF. V is TRBV7-9 and J is TRBJ2-3; 10 bases agree with TRBD2. Germline trimming cut 8 bases from V and 4 bases from J; bases unmatched to any gene: 6. CDR3 size: 14 residues. Per the germline V gene, CDR1 is SEHNR and CDR2 is FQNEAQ (reference sequence).

J is TRBJ2-2 and V is TRBV18; TRBD1 is a possible D gene (6 bases). This CDR3 is 16 amino acids long. V lost 4 bases, J lost 3 bases, and 15 bases lay in between. CDR1 and CDR2 (germline): KGHSH, LQKENI. This CDR3 is CASSRTGSKDTGELFF. DNA for the CDR3: TGTGCCAGCTCACGAACAGGGTCCAAGGACACCGGGGAGCTGTTTTTT.

This clone was counted a single time. Different DNA sequences within this sample yield the same CDR3. The V call is TRBV11-2, the J call TRBJ2-5; TRBD1 matches 10 bases. The V gene end was trimmed by 1 base and the J gene end by 3 bases; junction bases not matched to a gene: 2. This CDR3 has 15 residues. Germline V CDR1 and CDR2: SGHAT, FQNNGV. This CDR3 reads CASSLGDRGKETQYF. CDR3 DNA: TGTGCCAGCAGCTTAGGGGACAGGGGAAAAGAGACCCAGTACTTC.

V gene TRBV10-3 combines with J gene TRBJ1-2; no definite D call. CDR1 is ENHRY and CDR2 is SYGVKD in the germline V gene. The length of the CDR3 is 13 residues. Trimming removed 4 bases at V and 5 bases at J, with 11 bases between. This CDR3 reads CAISVEGDYGYTF. The CDR3 bases are TGTGCCATCAGTGTCGAGGGAGATTATGGCTACACCTTC.

With respect to this clone: Other DNA sequences of this sample code for an identical CDR3. V is TRBV2 and J is TRBJ2-3; D remains unclear. The CDR3 covers 11 residues. V was trimmed by 6 bases and J by 5 bases, leaving 6 bases between them. Looked up from germline, CDR1 is SNHLY and CDR2 is FYNNEI. CDR3 sequence (DNA): TGTGCCAGCAGCGAAAGAGATACGCAGTATTTT. Protein sequence: CASSERDTQYF.

This chain uses TRBV10-3 with TRBJ1-3, with D hard to call. Germline-derived CDR1 and CDR2 are ENHRY and SYGVKD. The CDR3 loop spans 12 amino acids. Trimming stripped 8 bases from V and 2 bases from J, with 7 bases between. Here the CDR3 DNA reads TGTGCCATCGGCGACCCTGGAAACACCATATATTTT. As protein: CAIGDPGNTIYF.

The chain couples TRBV18 to TRBJ1-5; possible D gene TRBD1, 5 bases. Germline CDR1 and CDR2: KGHSH and LQKENI. Trimming pared 6 bases from V and 6 bases from J, leaving 18 bases between. The CDR3 has 15 amino acids. DNA for the CDR3: TGTGCCAGCTCGCAAAGCTCGACAGTCCCTCAGCCCCAGCATTTT. It codes for CASSQSSTVPQPQHF.

The gene calls are TRBV7-2 and TRBJ2-5; D may be TRBD2 (7 bases). This CDR3 contains 13 residues. Germline V gene data show CDR1 as SGHTA and CDR2 as FQGNSA. Trimming stripped 5 bases from V and 7 bases from J, with 14 bases between. CDR3 amino acids: CASSGGGGRTQYF. The CDR3 DNA reads as TGTGCCAGCAGCGGAGGGGGGGGGAGGACCCAGTACTTC.

The chain joins TRBV27 to TRBJ1-5, with 8 bases that match TRBD1. The CDR3 runs to 12 residues. Germline V gene data show CDR1 as MNHEY and CDR2 as SMNVEV (reference sequence). Unmatched junction bases numbered 4, after V lost 8 bases and J lost 7 bases. CDR3 nucleotides: TGTGCCAGCGGTGACAGGGGCCAGCCCCAGCATTTT. It specifies CASGDRGQPQHF.

This clone is a singleton in its sample. This chain joins TRBV10-3 and TRBJ2-7; D gene ambiguous. CDR1 ENHRY and CDR2 SYGVKD come from the germline V gene. The CDR3 runs to 16 residues. V lost 2 bases to trimming and J lost 3 bases, with 17 bases between them. CDR3 nucleotides: TGTGCCATCAGTGAGCATAAGGAAAACAACTACTACGAGCAGTACTTC. It specifies CAISEHKENNYYEQYF.

The V call is TRBV9, the J call TRBJ2-1; 12 positions agree with TRBD1. Germline CDR1 SGDLS, CDR2 YYNGEE. The CDR3 is 19 amino acids. The V and J ends lost 4 bases and 0 bases, in that order; junction bases with no gene match: 11. The CDR3 region is CASSPMGQGAAGSYNEQFF. The CDR3 bases are TGTGCCAGCAGCCCAATGGGACAGGGGGCTGCTGGCTCCTACAATGAGCAGTTCTTC.

This chain links TRBV6-1 with TRBJ2-1; 8 bases map to TRBD2. V lost 5 bases to trimming and J lost 2 bases; unmatched junction nucleotides: 5. The CDR3 spans 15 residues. The germline gives CDR1 MNHNS, CDR2 SASEGT. The CDR3 DNA reads TGTGCCAGCAGTTTTAGCGGGGCAACCTACAATGAGCAGTTCTTC. It encodes CASSFSGATYNEQFF.

The chain recombines TRBV10-3 with TRBJ2-2; no definite D call. The CDR3 consists of 15 residues. Germline CDR1 and CDR2: ENHRY and SYGVKD. Trimming took 3 bases from V and 4 from J, leaving 12 bases between them. The CDR3 sequence is CAISDSSLGTGELFF. CDR3 coding DNA: TGTGCCATCAGTGATAGTAGCCTGGGCACCGGGGAGCTGTTTTTT.

The V gene is TRBV28, the J gene TRBJ2-1, with TRBD1 identical over 8 bases. The CDR3 sequence is 16 residues long. Per germline, CDR1 MDHEN and CDR2 SYDVKM. V shed 5 bases and J 4 bases; nucleotides not matched to a gene: 10. The chain's CDR3 is CASSESTGGLYNEQFF. The DNA for the CDR3 is TGTGCCAGCAGTGAAAGCACAGGGGGTTTATACAATGAGCAGTTCTTC.